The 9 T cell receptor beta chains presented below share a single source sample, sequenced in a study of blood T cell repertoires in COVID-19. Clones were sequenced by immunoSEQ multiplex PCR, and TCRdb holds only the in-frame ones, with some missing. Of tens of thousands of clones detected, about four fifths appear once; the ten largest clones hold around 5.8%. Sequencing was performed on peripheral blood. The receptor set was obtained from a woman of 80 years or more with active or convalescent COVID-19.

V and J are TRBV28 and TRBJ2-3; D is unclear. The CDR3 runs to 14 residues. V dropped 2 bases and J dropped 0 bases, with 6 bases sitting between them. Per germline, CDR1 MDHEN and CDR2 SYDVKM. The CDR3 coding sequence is TGTGCCAGCAGTTTAGGTAGCAGCACAGATACGCAGTATTTT. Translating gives CASSLGSSTDTQYF. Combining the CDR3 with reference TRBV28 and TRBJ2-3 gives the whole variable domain DVKVTQSSRYLVKRTGEKVFLECVQDMDHENMFWYRQDPGLGLRLIYFSYDVKMKEKGDIPEGYSVSREKKERFSLILESASTNQTSMYLCASSLGSSTDTQYFGPGTRLTVL.

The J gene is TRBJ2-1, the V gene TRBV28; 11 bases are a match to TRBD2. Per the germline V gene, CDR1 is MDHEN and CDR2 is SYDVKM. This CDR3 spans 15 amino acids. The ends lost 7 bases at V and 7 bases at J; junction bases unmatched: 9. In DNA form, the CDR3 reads TGTGCCAGCAATCTCGTAGCGGGAGGGCGGAATGAGCAGTTCTTC. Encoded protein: CASNLVAGGRNEQFF.

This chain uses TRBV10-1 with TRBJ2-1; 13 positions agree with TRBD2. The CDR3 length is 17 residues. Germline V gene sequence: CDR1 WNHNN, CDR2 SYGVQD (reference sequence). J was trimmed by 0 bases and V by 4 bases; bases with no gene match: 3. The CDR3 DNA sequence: TGCGCCAGCAGTGGACTAGCGGGGGGCTTCTCCTACAATGAGCAGTTCTTC. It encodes CASSGLAGGFSYNEQFF.

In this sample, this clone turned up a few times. CDR3 DNA: TGTGCCAGTAGTGCGGGACAGAATCAGCCCCAGCATTTT. Amino acids: CASSAGQNQPQHF. The chain uses TRBV19 and TRBJ1-5; 7 bases agree with TRBD1. This CDR3 contains 13 residues. CDR1 and CDR2 (germline): LNHDA, SQIVND (reference sequence). After removal of 5 bases from V and 4 bases from J, the junction contained 2 bases not matched to a gene.

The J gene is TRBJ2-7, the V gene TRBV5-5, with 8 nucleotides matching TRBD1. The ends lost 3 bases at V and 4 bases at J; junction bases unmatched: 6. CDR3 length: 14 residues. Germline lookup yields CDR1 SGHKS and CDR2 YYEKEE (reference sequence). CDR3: CASSYGQGGYEQYF. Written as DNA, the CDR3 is TGTGCCAGCAGCTACGGACAGGGAGGATACGAGCAGTACTTC.

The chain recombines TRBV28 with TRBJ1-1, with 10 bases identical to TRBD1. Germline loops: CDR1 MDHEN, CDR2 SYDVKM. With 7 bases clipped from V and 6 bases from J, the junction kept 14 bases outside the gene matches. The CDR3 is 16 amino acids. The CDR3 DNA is TGTGCCAGCATCCCCGACAGGGGGCGTTTGAGTGCTGAAGCTTTCTTT. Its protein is CASIPDRGRLSAEAFF.

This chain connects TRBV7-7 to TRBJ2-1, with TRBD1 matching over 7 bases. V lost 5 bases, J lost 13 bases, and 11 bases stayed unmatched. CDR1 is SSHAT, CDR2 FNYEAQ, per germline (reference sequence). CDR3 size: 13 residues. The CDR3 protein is CASSLNPGTDQFF. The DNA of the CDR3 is TGTGCCAGCAGCCTGAACCCCGGGACAGATCAGTTCTTC.

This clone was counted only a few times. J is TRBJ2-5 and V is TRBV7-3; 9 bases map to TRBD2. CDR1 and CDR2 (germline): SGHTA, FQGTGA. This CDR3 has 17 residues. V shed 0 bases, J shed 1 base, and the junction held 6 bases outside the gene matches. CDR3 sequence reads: CASSLTKTSGTQETQYF. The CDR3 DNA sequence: TGTGCCAGCAGCTTAACGAAGACTAGCGGAACCCAAGAGACCCAGTACTTC.

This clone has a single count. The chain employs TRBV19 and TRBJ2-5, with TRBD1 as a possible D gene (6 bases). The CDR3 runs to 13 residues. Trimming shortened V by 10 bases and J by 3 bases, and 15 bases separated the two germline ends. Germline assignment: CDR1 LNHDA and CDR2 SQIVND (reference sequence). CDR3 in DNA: TGTGCCACCCGCTCCCAGGGGAAAGAGACCCAGTACTTC. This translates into CATRSQGKETQYF.